One and the same sample provided the 16 T cell receptor beta chains below, sequenced in a study of T cell responses to AZD1222 COVID-19 vaccine. Sequenced by immunoSEQ multiplex PCR; TCRdb stores in-frame clones only, minus some. This table holds some 67,000 clones, 83% found once. The starting material was peripheral blood, obtained 28 days after the second AZD1222 dose. The receptor source for this set is an adult who received the AZD1222 COVID-19 vaccine.

The rearrangement uses TRBV6-5 and TRBJ2-1, with 11 nucleotides matching TRBD2. V lost 5 bases and J lost 7; bases outside the gene matches: 7. Germline CDR1 reads MNHEY; CDR2 reads SVGAGI. CDR3 size: 15 residues. Here the CDR3 DNA reads TGTGCCAGCAGTAACCTAGCGGGGGGCCCTAATGAGCAGTTCTTC. Translating gives CASSNLAGGPNEQFF.

The J gene is TRBJ2-3, the V gene TRBV5-4; D gene unclear. Germline CDR1 and CDR2: SGHNT and YYREEE (reference sequence). This CDR3 has 15 amino acids. V was trimmed by 7 bases and J by 4 bases, leaving 19 bases between them. CDR3 coding DNA: TGTGCCAGCCTAAGCCGAGGAGCCGACCCAGATACGCAGTATTTT. It yields the protein CASLSRGADPDTQYF.

V and J are TRBV12-5 and TRBJ2-7; no firm D call. CDR1 is LGHNT and CDR2 is FRNRAP in the germline V gene. V was trimmed by 0 bases and J by 2 bases, leaving 8 bases between them. This CDR3 is built from 14 residues. The CDR3 DNA reads as TGTGCTAGTGGTTTGGTACAGTCCGCCTACGAGCAGTACTTC. This sequence encodes CASGLVQSAYEQYF.

The chain joins TRBV3-1 (or the pseudogene TRBV3-2) to TRBJ2-3, with D unresolved. Per germline, CDR1 LGHDT and CDR2 YNNKEL (reference sequence). This CDR3 has 17 residues. Trimming took 0 bases from V and 7 from J, leaving 20 bases between them. DNA of the CDR3: TGTGCCAGCAGCCAAGAATGGTCTCACCAAAATCCGAATACGCAGTATTTT. Its protein is CASSQEWSHQNPNTQYF.

This sequence joins TRBV9 and TRBJ2-3, with TRBD2 matching 7 bases. The germline CDR1 and CDR2 sequences are SGDLS and YYNGEE. The V segment lost 4 bases and the J segment 1 base; nucleotides outside the gene matches: 9. The CDR3 loop spans 16 amino acids. CDR3 sequence: CASSLRSGVGTDTQYF. The CDR3 coding sequence is TGTGCCAGCAGCCTCCGGAGCGGGGTTGGCACAGATACGCAGTATTTT.

The chain is built from TRBV5-5 and TRBJ1-1; D is ambiguous. Germline lookup yields CDR1 SGHKS and CDR2 YYEKEE (reference sequence). This CDR3 has 14 residues. V lost 4 bases and J 4 bases, leaving 14 bases between the germline ends. CDR3 protein: CASSPRRMSTEAFF. The CDR3 DNA is TGTGCCAGCAGCCCCCGCAGAATGAGCACTGAAGCTTTCTTT.

The gene calls are TRBV19 and TRBJ1-1; D is undetermined. The V gene lost 3 bases and the J gene lost 4 bases, with 12 bases spanning the gap. The germline CDR1 and CDR2 sequences are LNHDA and SQIVND (reference sequence). The CDR3 loop spans 14 amino acids. CDR3 sequence reads: CASSIFDFGTEAFF. The CDR3 DNA is TGTGCCAGTAGTATCTTTGATTTCGGCACTGAAGCTTTCTTT.

This clone was seen only a few times. V and J are TRBV7-2 and TRBJ2-7; the match to TRBD1 covers 9 bases. CDR3 length: 16 residues. From germline, CDR1 is SGHTA and CDR2 FQGNSA. J lost 5 bases, V lost 3 bases, and 11 bases had no gene match. The CDR3 is CASSFRGTGKSNEQYF. CDR3 sequence (DNA): TGTGCCAGCAGCTTTCGGGGGACAGGGAAGTCAAACGAGCAGTACTTC.

The rearrangement joins TRBV4-1 to TRBJ1-3; no clear D gene. Germline V CDR1 and CDR2: MGHRA, YSYEKL. V was pared by 0 bases and J by 4 bases, with 4 bases between. CDR3 length: 13 amino acids. Here the CDR3 reads CASSQDYGNTIYF. The DNA of the CDR3 is TGCGCCAGCAGCCAAGATTACGGAAACACCATATATTTT.

This chain uses TRBV7-9 with TRBJ2-3; 9 bases match TRBD1. The germline CDR1 and CDR2 sequences are SEHNR and FQNEAQ (reference sequence). J was trimmed by 8 bases and V by 2 bases; bases with no gene match: 5. CDR3 length: 14 amino acids. Here the CDR3 reads CASSLRDREGTQYF. CDR3 in DNA: TGTGCCAGCAGCTTAAGGGACAGGGAAGGTACGCAGTATTTT.

A remark on this clone: At one end, the junction sequence differs from germline, possibly due to a read error. The chain uses TRBV5-6 and TRBJ2-1; 10 nucleotides match TRBD1. The length of the CDR3 is 13 residues. Germline values: CDR1 SGHDT, CDR2 YYEEEE. The CDR3 protein is CASSGWSWDRGLF. The CDR3 nucleotides are TGTGCCAGCAGCGGCTGGAGTTGGGACAGGGGTCTCTTC.

This chain connects TRBV6-5 to TRBJ1-3; TRBD1 matches 10 bases. The CDR3 has 15 amino acids. After removal of 6 bases from V and 3 bases from J, the junction contained 5 bases not matched to a gene. CDR1 is MNHEY, CDR2 SVGAGI, per germline. CDR3 nucleotides: TGTGCCAGCAGAGCCGGGACAGGGGATGGAAACACCATATATTTT. This encodes CASRAGTGDGNTIYF.

The V gene is TRBV10-3, the J gene TRBJ1-2; TRBD1 is a possible D gene (5 bases). V lost 4 bases, J lost 6 bases, and 21 bases lay in between. Germline assignment: CDR1 ENHRY and CDR2 SYGVKD. This CDR3 is built from 16 residues. The CDR3 nucleotides are TGTGCCATCAGTGGAGGGGTGGCAGGGAGTGTAGATGGCTACACCTTC. Protein product: CAISGGVAGSVDGYTF.

This clone appeared a single time. The CDR3 DNA sequence: TGTGCCAGCAGCTTAGTGGCAGCTGCGAATGAAAAACTGTTTTTT. It codes for CASSLVAAANEKLFF. The chain employs TRBV7-6 and TRBJ1-4; D is ambiguous. The CDR3 covers 15 residues. V was trimmed by 1 base and J by 5 bases, leaving 11 bases between them. Germline V lookup: CDR1 SGHVS, CDR2 FNYEAQ. The entire variable domain, with the rest obtained from reference TRBV7-6 and TRBJ1-4, is as follows: GAGVSQSPRYKVTKRGQDVALRCDPISGHVSLYWYRQALGQGPEFLTYFNYEAQQDKSGLPNDRFSAERPEGSISTLTIQRTEQRDSAMYRCASSLVAAANEKLFFGSGTQLSVL.

The rearrangement joins TRBV4-3 to TRBJ1-3; D remains ambiguous. Trimming took off 1 base at V and 2 bases at J, with 9 bases between the two ends. Germline V lookup: CDR1 LGHNA, CDR2 YSLEER. CDR3 length equals 15 residues. Here the CDR3 reads CASSQGTQTGNTIYF. The CDR3 bases are TGCGCCAGCAGCCAAGGCACCCAAACTGGAAACACCATATATTTT.

The J gene is TRBJ2-1, the V gene TRBV7-9; D possibly corresponds to TRBD2 (5 bases). CDR1 is SEHNR, CDR2 FQNEAQ, per germline (reference sequence). The CDR3 is made up of 16 amino acids. The V end was cut by 5 bases, the J end by 12 bases, with 26 bases between. The chain's CDR3 is CASSPKGVLVEVVQFF. The DNA of the CDR3 is TGTGCCAGCAGCCCCAAGGGAGTACTTGTCGAAGTTGTGCAGTTCTTC.